This T cell receptor (beta chain) was identified in a study of Ad26.COV2.S vaccination and SARS-CoV-2 variants. The table came from immunoSEQ multiplex PCR; TCRdb's copy has only in-frame clones and leaves some out. The table has roughly 40,000 clones, around 83% seen once; the top ten hold less than 60%. The V and J ends lost 6 bases and 5 bases respectively, with 10 bases between them. The CDR3 consists of 12 residues. Germline loops: CDR1 MNHEY, CDR2 SVGAGI. General observations from the study: Total T cell responses may have been underestimated by the TCR breadth and depth analyses. Vaccinees displayed broader spike-specific TCR repertoires than placebo recipients. It was found that vaccine and placebo recipients had similar non-spike TCR breadth.

This clone occurred once. Its antigen is not known. This rearrangement joins TRBV6-5 to TRBJ2-5; D gene uncertain. The source of this sequence is a human donor who had recovered from COVID-19. The starting material was peripheral blood, obtained after recovery from COVID-19. CDR3 nucleotides: TGTGCCAGCAGGGGAAATTCGGAGACCCAGTACTTC. This codes for CASRGNSETQYF.